Listed below are T cell receptor beta chains from one sample, sequenced in a study of blood T cell repertoires in COVID-19. The table came from immunoSEQ multiplex PCR; TCRdb's copy has only in-frame clones and leaves some out. The sample comprises some 370,000 clones, around 87% of which are singletons, and 10% rests with the top ten. Sequencing used peripheral blood. These receptors originate from a woman younger than 45 with COVID-19, enrolled during active disease. The CDR3 runs from the conserved cysteine through the conserved F or W. D genes are given only for firm matches. Only part of the rows carry a size: once, few, many, or a class if the clone is expanded.

clone size	V gene	J gene	D gene	CDR3 protein	CDR3 DNA
.	TRBV18	TRBJ1-3	.	CASSPDNAGNTIYF	TGTGCCAGCTCCCCCGACAACGCCGGAAACACCATATATTTT
.	TRBV4-1	TRBJ2-1	.	CASSQVAGSYNEQFF	TGCGCCAGCAGCCAAGTGGCAGGCTCGTACAATGAGCAGTTCTTC
few	TRBV4-1	TRBJ2-1	.	CASSQNRDYEQFF	TGCGCCAGCAGCCAAAACCGGGACTATGAGCAGTTCTTC
.	TRBV6-5	TRBJ1-6	TRBD1	CASSRQGEVYSPLHF	TGTGCCAGCAGCAGACAGGGAGAGGTATACTCACCCCTCCACTTT
once	TRBV12-3/TRBV12-4	TRBJ1-1	TRBD1	CASRRQGATEAFF	TGTGCCAGCAGGCGACAGGGGGCTACTGAAGCTTTCTTT
once	TRBV24-1	TRBJ2-3	.	CATSSPSHTQYF	TGTGCCACCAGCTCCCCCTCCCATACGCAGTATTTT
few	TRBV30	TRBJ2-1	.	CAWTGRGREEQFF	TGTGCCTGGACAGGGCGGGGCCGGGAAGAGCAGTTCTTC
once	TRBV7-2	TRBJ2-1	TRBD2	CASSPRLAGSNEQFF	TGTGCCAGCAGCCCAAGACTAGCGGGATCCAATGAGCAGTTCTTC
.	TRBV2	TRBJ1-2	TRBD1	CAGSTSGGYGYTF	TGTGCCGGCTCAACCTCAGGGGGCTATGGCTACACCTTC
.	TRBV12-1	TRBJ2-1	.	CASSLTSGRRPQFF	TGTGCCAGCAGCTTAACTAGCGGGAGACGTCCGCAGTTCTTC
.	TRBV19	TRBJ2-7	.	CASSTLRAGDSYEQYF	TGTGCCAGTAGTACTCTACGGGCTGGGGACTCATACGAGCAGTACTTC
.	TRBV29-1	TRBJ1-1	.	CSVERGLGGTEAFF	TGCAGCGTTGAGAGGGGACTCGGGGGCACTGAAGCTTTCTTT
.	TRBV19	TRBJ2-7	.	CASSIGASYEQYF	TGTGCCAGTAGTATAGGGGCGTCCTACGAGCAGTACTTC
.	TRBV6-6	TRBJ2-7	TRBD1	CASSRTGGFTSYEQYF	TGTGCCAGCAGTAGGACAGGGGGATTCACGTCCTACGAGCAGTACTTC
.	TRBV6-6	TRBJ2-2	TRBD2	CASSFPGLANTGELFF	TGTGCCAGCAGCTTCCCGGGACTAGCAAACACCGGGGAGCTGTTTTTT
.	TRBV5-6	TRBJ2-3	.	CASSLGPHGDTQYF	TGTGCCAGCAGCTTGGGACCACACGGGGATACGCAGTATTTT
.	TRBV18	TRBJ2-1	TRBD2	CASSPPSGKRDEQFF	TGTGCCAGCTCACCACCCAGCGGGAAACGAGATGAGCAGTTCTTC
.	TRBV28	TRBJ2-7	TRBD1	CASRLGTGNYEQYF	TGTGCCAGCAGACTAGGGACAGGGAACTACGAGCAGTACTTC
.	TRBV24-1	TRBJ2-5	TRBD2	CATASQASGSGTQYF	TGTGCCACCGCTTCACAGGCTAGCGGGAGTGGGACCCAGTACTTC
.	TRBV5-6	TRBJ2-1	.	CASSLIWRYNEQFF	TGTGCCAGCAGCCTTATCTGGAGGTACAATGAGCAGTTCTTC
.	TRBV19	TRBJ2-7	.	CASSISRRGKQYF	TGTGCCAGTAGTATCTCCCGTCGGGGGAAGCAGTACTTC
.	TRBV5-4	TRBJ2-2	TRBD2	CASSTPGLLNTGELFF	TGTGCCAGCAGCACGCCGGGACTATTGAACACCGGGGAGCTGTTTTTT
.	TRBV28	TRBJ2-5	TRBD1	CASSLGTGNQETRYF	TGTGCCAGCAGCCTCGGGACAGGGAATCAAGAGACCCGGTACTTC
.	TRBV28	TRBJ1-6	.	CASSLGQGGSPLHF	TGTGCCAGCAGTTTAGGGCAGGGTGGATCACCCCTCCACTTT
.	TRBV5-5	TRBJ2-1	TRBD1	CASSSDRVQYNEQFF	TGTGCCAGCAGCTCGGACAGGGTCCAATACAATGAGCAGTTCTTC
.	TRBV27	TRBJ2-5	.	CASSLRAADETQYF	TGTGCCAGCAGTTTAAGAGCGGCAGACGAGACCCAGTACTTC
.	TRBV19	TRBJ1-1	TRBD1	CASSLTGGRNTEAFF	TGTGCCAGTAGTCTTACAGGGGGCAGGAACACTGAAGCTTTCTTT
.	TRBV28	TRBJ2-7	.	CASSLGGGAWSYEQYF	TGTGCCAGCAGTTTAGGGGGGGGCGCTTGGTCTTACGAGCAGTACTTC
.	TRBV6-2/TRBV6-3	TRBJ2-1	TRBD2	CASSYPPSGRNNEQFF	TGTGCCAGCAGTTACCCTCCAAGCGGGAGAAACAATGAGCAGTTCTTC
few	TRBV19	TRBJ2-5	TRBD2	CASSPEKGLAQETQYF	TGTGCCAGTAGTCCGGAAAAGGGACTAGCTCAAGAGACCCAGTACTTC
.	TRBV18	TRBJ2-7	TRBD1	CASSPGQGSEQYF	TGTGCCAGCTCACCAGGACAGGGCTCCGAGCAGTACTTC
.	TRBV7-2	TRBJ2-1	TRBD2	CASSFGLAGGVRDNEQFF	TGTGCCAGCAGCTTCGGACTAGCGGGAGGGGTAAGGGACAATGAGCAGTTCTTC
.	TRBV3-1/TRBV3-2	TRBJ2-2	.	CASSHELVGGELFF	TGTGCCAGCAGCCACGAACTTGTCGGCGGGGAGCTGTTTTTT
.	TRBV13	TRBJ2-1	TRBD2	CASRIGLALYNEQFF	TGTGCCAGCAGGATAGGACTAGCGCTGTACAATGAGCAGTTCTTC
.	TRBV7-9	TRBJ2-3	TRBD1	CASSPDRASTDTQYF	TGTGCCAGCAGCCCGGACAGGGCTAGCACAGATACGCAGTATTTT
.	TRBV2	TRBJ2-7	TRBD2	CASSLPGTIRDPGSYEQYF	TGTGCCAGCAGTCTTCCCGGGACTATCCGCGACCCAGGGTCCTACGAGCAGTACTTC
.	TRBV24-1	TRBJ2-2	TRBD1	CATSAYRGIGTGELFF	TGTGCCACCAGTGCTTACAGGGGGATCGGCACCGGGGAGCTGTTTTTT
.	TRBV4-2	TRBJ1-4	TRBD1	CASSQDVGRGPANEKLFF	TGTGCCAGCAGCCAAGATGTAGGCAGGGGGCCGGCTAATGAAAAACTGTTTTTT
.	TRBV20-1	TRBJ2-2	.	CSARNAGELFF	TGCAGTGCTCGTAATGCCGGGGAGCTGTTTTTT
.	TRBV29-1	TRBJ2-7	TRBD1	CSVVTGVGYEQYF	TGCAGCGTTGTTACAGGGGTCGGGTACGAGCAGTACTTC
.	TRBV14	TRBJ2-4	TRBD2	CASSQEYGGIQYF	TGTGCCAGCAGCCAAGAATACGGGGGGATTCAGTACTTC
once	TRBV7-2	TRBJ2-1	.	CASSLGPYNEQFF	TGTGCCAGCAGCTTAGGGCCGTACAATGAGCAGTTCTTC
.	TRBV14	TRBJ2-3	TRBD1	CASSQPGTGDTDTQYF	TGTGCCAGCAGCCAACCCGGGACAGGGGACACAGATACGCAGTATTTT
.	TRBV18	TRBJ2-3	.	CASSPGTRRDTQYF	TGTGCCAGCTCACCAGGGACAAGAAGAGATACGCAGTATTTT
few	TRBV7-2	TRBJ2-5	.	CASSFLAETQYF	TGTGCCAGCAGCTTCTTAGCAGAGACCCAGTACTTC
.	TRBV6-4	TRBJ1-5	.	CASSPGLGVQVSNQPQHF	TGTGCCAGCAGTCCCGGGCTAGGGGTGCAAGTTAGCAATCAGCCCCAGCATTTT
.	TRBV2	TRBJ1-1	TRBD1	CARAGTDEAFF	TGTGCCAGGGCCGGGACAGATGAAGCTTTCTTT
.	TRBV10-2	TRBJ2-1	.	CASSQQIYNEQFF	TGCGCCAGCAGTCAACAGATATACAATGAGCAGTTCTTC
.	TRBV24-1	TRBJ2-5	.	CATSDSGRGPQETQYF	TGTGCCACCAGTGACTCGGGCAGGGGCCCTCAAGAGACCCAGTACTTC
.	TRBV12-2	TRBJ2-1	.	CASRLDTSGRRNEQFF	TGTGCAAGTCGCTTAGACACTAGCGGGAGGCGCAATGAGCAGTTCTTC
.	TRBV27	TRBJ1-2	.	CASSSGGFYGYTF	TGTGCCAGCAGTTCCGGCGGCTTCTATGGCTACACCTTC
.	TRBV10-3	TRBJ2-7	TRBD2	CAISGPTSGAYEQYF	TGTGCCATCAGTGGGCCAACTAGCGGGGCCTACGAGCAGTACTTC
.	TRBV30	TRBJ2-1	TRBD1	CAWTPRDRVHEQFF	TGTGCCTGGACCCCGAGGGACAGGGTTCATGAGCAGTTCTTC
.	TRBV7-8	TRBJ2-3	TRBD2	CASISRLAGPDTQYF	TGTGCCAGCATCTCGAGACTAGCGGGACCAGATACGCAGTATTTT
.	TRBV15	TRBJ2-2	TRBD1	CATSIDRGDTGELFF	TGTGCCACCAGCATAGACAGGGGCGACACCGGGGAGCTGTTTTTT
.	TRBV28	TRBJ2-3	TRBD1	CASRRGGSSTDTQYF	TGTGCCAGCCGCCGAGGGGGCAGTAGCACAGATACGCAGTATTTT
.	TRBV9	TRBJ2-2	.	CASRRAHGTGELFF	TGTGCCAGCAGGAGGGCGCACGGCACCGGGGAGCTGTTTTTT